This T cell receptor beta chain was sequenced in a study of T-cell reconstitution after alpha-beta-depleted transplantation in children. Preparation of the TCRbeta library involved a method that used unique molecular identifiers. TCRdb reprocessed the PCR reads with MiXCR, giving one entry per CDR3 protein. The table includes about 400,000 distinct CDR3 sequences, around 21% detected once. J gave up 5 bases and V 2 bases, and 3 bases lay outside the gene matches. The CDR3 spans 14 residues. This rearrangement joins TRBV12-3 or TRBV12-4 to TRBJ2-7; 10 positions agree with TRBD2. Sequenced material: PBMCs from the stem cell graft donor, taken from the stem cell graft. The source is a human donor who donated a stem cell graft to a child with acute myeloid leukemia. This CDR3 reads CASSLSGRVDEQYF. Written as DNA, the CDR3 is TGTGCCAGCAGTTTAAGCGGGAGGGTTGACGAGCAGTACTTC.